This T cell receptor beta chain derives from a study of T cell responses to AZD1222 COVID-19 vaccine. Study-level results: Reports say nearly half of spike-specific TCRs go after unmutated variant regions. Along spike, vaccine-associated CD4 TCRs were found throughout, with dominance at 160-218 and 743-854.

Some clones are missing from TCRdb's copy, which holds only in-frame ones; the method was immunoSEQ multiplex PCR. Of fewer than 120,000 clones in the sample, about four fifths were seen once. Note on this clone: The target antigen is unknown.

Germline CDR1 LGHDT, CDR2 YNNKEL (reference sequence). V shed 3 bases, J shed 0 bases, and the junction held 5 bases outside the gene matches. The CDR3 sequence is 16 residues long. The sample here was peripheral blood, taken on day 0 of AZD1222 vaccination. The gene calls are TRBV3-1 (or the pseudogene TRBV3-2) and TRBJ2-7, with 10 nucleotides matching TRBD2. The clonotype was recovered from an adult in good health. CDR3: CASSHSGGDSSYEQYF. The CDR3, as DNA: TGTGCCAGCAGCCACAGCGGGGGGGACAGCTCCTACGAGCAGTACTTC.